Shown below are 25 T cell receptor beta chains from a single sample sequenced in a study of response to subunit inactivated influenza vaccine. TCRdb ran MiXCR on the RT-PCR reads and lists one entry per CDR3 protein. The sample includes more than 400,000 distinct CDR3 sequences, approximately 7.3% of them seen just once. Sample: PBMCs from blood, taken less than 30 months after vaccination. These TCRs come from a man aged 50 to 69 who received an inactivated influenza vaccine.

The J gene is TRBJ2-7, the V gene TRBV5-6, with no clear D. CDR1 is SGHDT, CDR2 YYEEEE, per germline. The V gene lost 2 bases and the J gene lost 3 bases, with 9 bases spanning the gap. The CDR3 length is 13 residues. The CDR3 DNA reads TGTGCCAGCAGCTTACCGGTGGGCTACGAGCAGTACTTC. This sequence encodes CASSLPVGYEQYF. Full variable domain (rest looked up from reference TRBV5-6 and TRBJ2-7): DAGVTQSPTHLIKTRGQQVTLRCSPKSGHDTVSWYQQALGQGPQFIFQYYEEEERQRGNFPDRFSGHQFPNYSSELNVNALLLGDSALYLCASSLPVGYEQYFGPGTRLTVT.

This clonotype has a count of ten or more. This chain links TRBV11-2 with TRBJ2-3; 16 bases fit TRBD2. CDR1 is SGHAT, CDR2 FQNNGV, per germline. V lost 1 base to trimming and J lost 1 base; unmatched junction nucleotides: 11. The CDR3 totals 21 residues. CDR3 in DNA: TGTGCCAGCAGCTTAGGAGGGGGACTAGCGGGAGGGGGCCAAGGCACAGATACGCAGTATTTT. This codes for CASSLGGGLAGGGQGTDTQYF.

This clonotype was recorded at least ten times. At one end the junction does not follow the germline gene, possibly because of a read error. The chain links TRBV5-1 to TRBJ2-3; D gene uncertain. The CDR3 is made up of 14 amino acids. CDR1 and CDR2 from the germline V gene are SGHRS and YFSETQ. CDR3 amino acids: CASSLLGSTDTQYF. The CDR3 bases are TGTGCCAGCAGTTTATTGGGGAGCACAGATACGCAGTATTTT.

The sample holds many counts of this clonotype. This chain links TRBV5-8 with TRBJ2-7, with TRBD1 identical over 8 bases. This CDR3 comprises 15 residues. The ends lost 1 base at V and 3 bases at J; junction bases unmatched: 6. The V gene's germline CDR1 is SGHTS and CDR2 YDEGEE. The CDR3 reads CASSLSGTGVYEQYF. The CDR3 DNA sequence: TGTGCCAGCAGCTTGTCCGGGACAGGAGTCTACGAGCAGTACTTC.

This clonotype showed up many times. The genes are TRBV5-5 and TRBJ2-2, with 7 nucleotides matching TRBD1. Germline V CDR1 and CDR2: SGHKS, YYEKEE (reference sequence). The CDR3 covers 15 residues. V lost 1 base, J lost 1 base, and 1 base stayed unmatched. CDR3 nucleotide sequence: TGTGCCAGCAGCTTGACAGGGGTGAACACCGGGGAGCTGTTTTTT. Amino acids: CASSLTGVNTGELFF.

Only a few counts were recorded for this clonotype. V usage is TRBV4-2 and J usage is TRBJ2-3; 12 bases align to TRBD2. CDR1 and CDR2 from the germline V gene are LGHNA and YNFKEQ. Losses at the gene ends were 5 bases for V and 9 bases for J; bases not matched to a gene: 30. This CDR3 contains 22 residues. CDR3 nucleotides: TGTGCCAGCAGCACACAGACTAGCGGGAGTTCGATAGGCCGCATGATAAAATGGACGCAGTATTTT. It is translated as CASSTQTSGSSIGRMIKWTQYF.

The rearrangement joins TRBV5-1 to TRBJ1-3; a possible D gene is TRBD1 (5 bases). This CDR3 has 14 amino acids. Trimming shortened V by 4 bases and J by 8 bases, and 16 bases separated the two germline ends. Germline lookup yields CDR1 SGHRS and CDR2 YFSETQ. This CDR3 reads CASSPGTGRDTIYF. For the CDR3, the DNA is TGCGCCAGCAGCCCCGGGACGGGGAGGGACACCATATATTTT.

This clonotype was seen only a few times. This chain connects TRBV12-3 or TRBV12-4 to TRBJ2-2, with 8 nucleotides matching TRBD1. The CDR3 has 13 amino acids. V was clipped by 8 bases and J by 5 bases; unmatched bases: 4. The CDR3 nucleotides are TGTGCCAGCTCGACAGGGGTTACCGGGGAGCTGTTTTTT. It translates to CASSTGVTGELFF.

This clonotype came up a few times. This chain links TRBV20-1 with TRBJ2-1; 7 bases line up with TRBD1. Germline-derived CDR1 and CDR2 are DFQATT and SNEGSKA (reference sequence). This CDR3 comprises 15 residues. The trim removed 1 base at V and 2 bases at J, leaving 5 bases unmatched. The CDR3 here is CSARGSTGTYNEQFF. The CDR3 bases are TGCAGTGCTAGAGGCTCGACAGGGACCTACAATGAGCAGTTCTTC.

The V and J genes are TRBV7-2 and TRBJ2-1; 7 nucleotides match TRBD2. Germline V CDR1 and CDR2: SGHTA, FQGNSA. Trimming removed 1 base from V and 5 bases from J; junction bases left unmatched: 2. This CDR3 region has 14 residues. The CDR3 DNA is TGTGCCAGCAGCTTAGATGCGGGGGACAATGAGCAGTTCTTC. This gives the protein CASSLDAGDNEQFF.

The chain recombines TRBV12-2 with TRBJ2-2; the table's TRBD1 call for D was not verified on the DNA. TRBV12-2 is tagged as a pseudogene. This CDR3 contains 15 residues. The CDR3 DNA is TGTGCAAGTCGCTTCGTCCGCGGGGACACCGGGGAGCTGTTTTTT. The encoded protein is CASRFVRGDTGELFF.

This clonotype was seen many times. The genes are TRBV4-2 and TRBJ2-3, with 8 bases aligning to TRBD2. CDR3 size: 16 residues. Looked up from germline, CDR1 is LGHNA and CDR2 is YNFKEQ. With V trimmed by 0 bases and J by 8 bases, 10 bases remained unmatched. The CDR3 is CASSQDPSGSSATQYF. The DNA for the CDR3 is TGTGCCAGCAGCCAAGATCCAAGCGGGAGTTCCGCTACGCAGTATTTT.

The CDR3: CASTGSALPRHYSNQPQHF. The CDR3 nucleotides are TGTGCCAGCACGGGTTCAGCTTTACCCCGACACTATAGCAATCAGCCCCAGCATTTT. The V gene is TRBV2, the J gene TRBJ1-5; D remains ambiguous. Germline-derived CDR1 and CDR2 are SNHLY and FYNNEI. V gave up 7 bases and J gave up 0 bases, with 25 bases separating them. The CDR3 extends over 19 amino acids.

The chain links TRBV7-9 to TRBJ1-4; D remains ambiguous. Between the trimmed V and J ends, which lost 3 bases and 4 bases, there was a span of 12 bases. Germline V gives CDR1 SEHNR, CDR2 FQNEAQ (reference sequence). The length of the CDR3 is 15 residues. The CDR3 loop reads CASSLAQRDNEKLFF. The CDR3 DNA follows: TGTGCCAGCAGCTTGGCACAGAGGGATAATGAAAAACTGTTTTTT.

The CDR3 spells CASSPRSRTGNTEAFF. DNA for the CDR3: TGCGCCAGCAGCCCCCGCTCAAGGACAGGGAACACTGAAGCTTTCTTT. The chain uses TRBV4-1 and TRBJ1-1; 7 bases map to TRBD1. This CDR3 has 16 residues. Trimming at V came to 4 bases and at J to 1 base, leaving 9 bases not matched to a gene. Germline-derived CDR1 and CDR2 are MGHRA and YSYEKL.

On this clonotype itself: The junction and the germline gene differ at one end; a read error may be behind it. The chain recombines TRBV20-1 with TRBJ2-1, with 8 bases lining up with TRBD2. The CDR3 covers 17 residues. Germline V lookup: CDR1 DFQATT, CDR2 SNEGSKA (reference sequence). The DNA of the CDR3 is TGCTGTGCTACAAGCGCCCGACTAGCGTCAGGCCGGGGTGAGCAGTTCTTC. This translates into CCATSARLASGRGEQFF.

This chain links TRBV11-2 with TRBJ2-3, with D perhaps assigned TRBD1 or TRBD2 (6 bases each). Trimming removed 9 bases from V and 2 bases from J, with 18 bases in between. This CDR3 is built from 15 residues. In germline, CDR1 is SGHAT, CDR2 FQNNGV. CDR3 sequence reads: CARCLIGGNTDTQYF. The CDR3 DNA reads TGTGCCAGATGCCTCATCGGGGGCAACACAGATACGCAGTATTTT.

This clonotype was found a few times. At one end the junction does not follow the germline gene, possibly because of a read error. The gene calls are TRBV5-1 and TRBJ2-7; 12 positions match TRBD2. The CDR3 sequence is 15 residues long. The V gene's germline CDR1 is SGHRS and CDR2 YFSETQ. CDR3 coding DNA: TGCGCCAGCAGTTTGGGGGGACTAGCGGGTTACGAGCAGTACTTC. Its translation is CASSLGGLAGYEQYF.

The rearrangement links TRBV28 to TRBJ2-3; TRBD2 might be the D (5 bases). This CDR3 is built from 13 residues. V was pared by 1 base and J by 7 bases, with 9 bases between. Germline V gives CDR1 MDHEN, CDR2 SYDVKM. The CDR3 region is CASSLLGGHTQYF. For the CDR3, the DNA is TGTGCCAGCAGTTTATTAGGAGGTCATACGCAGTATTTT.

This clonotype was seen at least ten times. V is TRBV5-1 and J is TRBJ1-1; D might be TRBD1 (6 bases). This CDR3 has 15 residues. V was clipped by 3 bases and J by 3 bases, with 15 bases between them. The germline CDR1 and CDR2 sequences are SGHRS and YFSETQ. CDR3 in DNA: TGCGCCAGCAGCTCCTCCCGGGGGCGTGACACTGAAGCTTTCTTT. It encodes CASSSSRGRDTEAFF.

The CDR3 loop is CAISGTGYSSTDTQYF. CDR3 DNA: TGTGCCATCAGTGGGACAGGATATTCTAGCACAGATACGCAGTATTTT. V is TRBV10-3 and J is TRBJ2-3, with TRBD1 matching 7 bases. Germline V gene lookup returns CDR1 ENHRY and CDR2 SYGVKD. The CDR3 has 16 residues. The trim removed 4 bases at V and 0 bases at J, leaving 7 bases unmatched.

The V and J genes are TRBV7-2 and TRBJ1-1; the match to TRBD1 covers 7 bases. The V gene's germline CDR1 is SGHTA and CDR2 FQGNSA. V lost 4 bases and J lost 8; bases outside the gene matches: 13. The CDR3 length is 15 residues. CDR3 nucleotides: TGTGCCAGCAGCTCATCCGGGACAGATCTTGGAGAAGCTTTCTTT. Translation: CASSSSGTDLGEAFF.

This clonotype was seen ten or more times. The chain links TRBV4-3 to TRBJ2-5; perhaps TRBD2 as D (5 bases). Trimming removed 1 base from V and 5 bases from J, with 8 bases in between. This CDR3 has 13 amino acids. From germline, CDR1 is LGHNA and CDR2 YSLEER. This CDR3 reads CASSQVLAETQYF. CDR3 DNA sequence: TGCGCCAGCAGCCAAGTGCTAGCCGAGACCCAGTACTTC.

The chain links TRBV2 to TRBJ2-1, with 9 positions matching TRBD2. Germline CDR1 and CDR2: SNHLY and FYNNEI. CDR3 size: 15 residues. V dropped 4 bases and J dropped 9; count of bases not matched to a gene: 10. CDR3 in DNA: TGTGCCAGCAGTGTTAGCGGGGGAAGTCGGGGTGAGCAGTTCTTC. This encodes CASSVSGGSRGEQFF.

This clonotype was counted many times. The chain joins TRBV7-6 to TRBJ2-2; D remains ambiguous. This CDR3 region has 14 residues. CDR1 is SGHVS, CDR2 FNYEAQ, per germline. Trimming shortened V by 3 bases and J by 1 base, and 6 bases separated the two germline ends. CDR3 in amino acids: CASSLWENTGELFF. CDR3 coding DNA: TGTGCCAGCAGCTTGTGGGAGAACACCGGGGAGCTGTTTTTT.